Listed here are 32 T cell receptor beta chains from one sample, sequenced in a study of response to subunit inactivated influenza vaccine. TCRdb itself ran the RT-PCR reads through MiXCR, one entry per CDR3 protein. This sample carries over 650,000 distinct CDR3 sequences, around a sixth of them seen once, and the ten largest clones take roughly 10%. Sequenced here: PBMCs from blood, sampled approximately 5 days after vaccination. These receptor sequences come from a middle-aged man who received an inactivated influenza vaccine.

CDR3 amino acids: CASSLPLLLTGRFGEQYF. CDR3 in DNA: TGTGCCAGCAGCTTGCCTCTCCTCTTGACAGGGCGTTTTGGAGAGCAGTACTTC. This rearrangement joins TRBV5-5 to TRBJ2-7; 7 bases map to TRBD1. J gave up 7 bases and V 1 base, and 20 bases lay outside the gene matches. CDR3 length equals 18 residues. CDR1 and CDR2 from the germline V gene are SGHKS and YYEKEE (reference sequence).

This clonotype occurred a few times. The V and J genes are TRBV5-6 and TRBJ2-5; D possibly matches TRBD1 or TRBD2 (5 bases each). This CDR3 spans 15 amino acids. V was clipped by 4 bases and J by 2 bases, with 15 bases between them. Germline V gene sequence: CDR1 SGHDT, CDR2 YYEEEE. CDR3 loop: CASSTGLAIQETQYF. In DNA form, the CDR3 reads TGTGCCAGCAGCACAGGACTGGCTATTCAAGAGACCCAGTACTTC. The full variable domain, completed using reference TRBV5-6 and TRBJ2-5, is DAGVTQSPTHLIKTRGQQVTLRCSPKSGHDTVSWYQQALGQGPQFIFQYYEEEERQRGNFPDRFSGHQFPNYSSELNVNALLLGDSALYLCASSTGLAIQETQYFGPGTRLLVL.

This clonotype occurred a few times. The chain uses TRBV12-3 or TRBV12-4 and TRBJ2-7; 8 positions match TRBD2. Trimming took 6 bases from V and 0 from J; bases not matched to a gene: 7. CDR3 length: 15 residues. DNA of the CDR3: TGTGCCAGCAGATGGGGGAGCGGGAGCTCCTACGAGCAGTACTTC. The encoded protein is CASRWGSGSSYEQYF.

J is TRBJ2-2 and V is TRBV6-2 or TRBV6-3; D is unclear. Trimming took off 1 base at V and 7 bases at J, with 4 bases between the two ends. Germline-derived CDR1 and CDR2 are MNHEY and SVGEGT. The CDR3 has 12 residues. The CDR3 loop reads CASSYYLGELFF. For the CDR3, the DNA is TGTGCCAGCAGTTACTACCTCGGGGAGCTGTTTTTT.

This clonotype was counted between two and nine times. V is TRBV10-3 and J is TRBJ2-3; perhaps TRBD2 as D (7 bases). This CDR3 has 15 residues. Germline V gives CDR1 ENHRY, CDR2 SYGVKD. The V and J ends lost 7 bases and 5 bases respectively, with 19 bases between them. CDR3 protein: CAITGGRVVGDTQYF. The CDR3 coding sequence is TGTGCCATCACGGGGGGCCGTGTGGTGGGAGATACGCAGTATTTT.

The chain uses TRBV28 and TRBJ2-6; D unclear. The germline V gene has CDR1 MDHEN and CDR2 SYDVKM. V lost 6 bases and J 0 bases, leaving 9 bases between the germline ends. This CDR3 region has 15 residues. This CDR3 is CASSPHRSGANVLTF. CDR3 bases: TGTGCCAGCAGCCCTCACCGCTCTGGGGCCAACGTCCTGACTTTC.

In this sample, this clonotype turned up many times. V gene TRBV12-3 or TRBV12-4 combines with J gene TRBJ2-1; weak D call: TRBD1 (6 bases). The CDR3 has 14 amino acids. Trimming pared 2 bases from V and 6 bases from J, leaving 11 bases between. CDR3 loop: CASSLLGRGNEQFF. For the CDR3, the DNA is TGTGCCAGCAGTTTACTGGGCAGGGGCAATGAGCAGTTCTTC.

The chain links TRBV11-1 to TRBJ1-1; D is unclear. The length of the CDR3 is 14 residues. Trimming took 2 bases from V and 1 from J, leaving 8 bases between them. From germline, CDR1 is SGHAT and CDR2 FQDESV (reference sequence). The chain's CDR3 is CASSLTPANTEAFF. CDR3 nucleotide sequence: TGTGCCAGCAGCTTAACGCCGGCGAACACTGAAGCTTTCTTT.

This clonotype was seen a few times. The rearrangement links TRBV12-3 or TRBV12-4 to TRBJ2-3; D perhaps matches TRBD1 (5 bases). The CDR3 spans 13 residues. Trimming stripped 8 bases from V and 0 bases from J, with 9 bases between. The CDR3 DNA is TGTGCCAGCGGACAAGTAAGCACAGATACGCAGTATTTT. This codes for CASGQVSTDTQYF.

There are many counts of this clonotype. V is TRBV7-2 and J is TRBJ2-1; 10 positions match TRBD1. CDR1 and CDR2 from the germline V gene are SGHTA and FQGNSA. The CDR3 sequence is 15 residues long. V was clipped by 5 bases and J by 5 bases; unmatched bases: 6. CDR3 sequence reads: CASSPDRGNHNEQFF. CDR3 bases: TGTGCCAGCAGCCCGGACAGGGGGAACCACAATGAGCAGTTCTTC.

J is TRBJ2-7 and V is TRBV6-2 or TRBV6-3, with 7 bases identical to TRBD1. V lost 6 bases and J lost 2; bases outside the gene matches: 7. Germline CDR1 is MNHEY and CDR2 is SVGEGT. This CDR3 contains 14 residues. The CDR3 protein is CASSSTDRAYEQYF. CDR3 sequence (DNA): TGTGCCAGCAGCTCCACCGACAGGGCCTACGAGCAGTACTTC.

The CDR3 bases are TGTGCCAGCAGCTTAGACCCGGGACCACCCCAAGAGACCCAGTACTTC. Translating gives CASSLDPGPPQETQYF. J is TRBJ2-5 and V is TRBV11-2; either TRBD1 or TRBD2 may fit D (5 bases each). The V gene lost 0 bases and the J gene lost 1 base, with 12 bases spanning the gap. This CDR3 has 16 amino acids. CDR1 is SGHAT, CDR2 FQNNGV, per germline.

The chain has TRBV28 and TRBJ2-5; weak D call: TRBD1 (6 bases). The CDR3 contains 15 residues. Between the trimmed V and J ends, which lost 6 bases and 2 bases, there was a span of 16 bases. Germline V gene sequence: CDR1 MDHEN, CDR2 SYDVKM. CDR3 region: CASRSPLGGQETQYF. Written as DNA, the CDR3 is TGTGCCAGCAGATCCCCCTTAGGGGGACAAGAGACCCAGTACTTC.

This clonotype was detected many times. The chain links TRBV6-5 to TRBJ1-1, with D unresolved. Trimming pared 5 bases from V and 5 bases from J, leaving 9 bases between. Germline loops: CDR1 MNHEY, CDR2 SVGAGI. The CDR3 has 12 amino acids. The CDR3 sequence is CASSPGWTEAFF. In nucleotides, the CDR3 is TGTGCCAGCAGTCCCGGGTGGACTGAAGCTTTCTTT.

Only a few counts were recorded for this clonotype. This chain uses TRBV7-9 with TRBJ2-3, with TRBD1 identical over 7 bases. Germline assignment: CDR1 SEHNR and CDR2 FQNEAQ (reference sequence). V lost 3 bases and J lost 5; bases outside the gene matches: 8. The CDR3 length is 15 residues. CDR3: CASSFEGARGDTQYF. The CDR3 nucleotides read TGTGCCAGCAGCTTTGAGGGGGCGCGTGGAGATACGCAGTATTTT.

This clonotype was seen a few times. CDR3 amino acids: CASSPGLTTYNEQFF. The CDR3 DNA sequence: TGTGCCAGCAGCCCGGGGCTTACGACCTACAATGAGCAGTTCTTC. The V and J genes are TRBV6-1 and TRBJ2-1, with D perhaps matching TRBD1 or TRBD2 (5 bases each). Germline CDR1 reads MNHNS; CDR2 reads SASEGT. CDR3 length equals 15 residues. Trimming stripped 6 bases from V and 2 bases from J, with 14 bases between.

The gene calls are TRBV7-6 and TRBJ2-7; possibly TRBD1 for D (6 bases). Trimming took 5 bases from V and 6 from J, leaving 14 bases between them. There are 13 residues in the CDR3. CDR1 is SGHVS and CDR2 is FNYEAQ in the germline V gene. The CDR3 DNA reads TGTGCCAGCAGCCCAGGCAGGGGTGGCGAGCAGTACTTC. It translates to CASSPGRGGEQYF.

This chain joins TRBV15 and TRBJ2-7; 7 positions agree with TRBD1. The J segment lost 4 bases and the V segment lost 4 bases, leaving 4 bases of the junction unmatched. Germline CDR1 LNHNV, CDR2 YYDKDF (reference sequence). The CDR3 is made up of 13 amino acids. DNA of the CDR3: TGTGCCACCAGCATAGGGGGCTCTTACGAGCAGTACTTC. Protein sequence: CATSIGGSYEQYF.

This clonotype showed up just a few times. V gene TRBV30 combines with J gene TRBJ2-3, with D possibly matching TRBD1 (5 bases). Germline CDR1 is GTSNPN and CDR2 is SVGIG (reference sequence). The CDR3 contains 11 residues. V was clipped by 3 bases and J by 9 bases, with 10 bases between them. The CDR3 bases are TGTGCCTGGAGAGTGTGGGGCACGCAGTATTTT. Amino acids: CAWRVWGTQYF.

The chain is built from TRBV6-1 and TRBJ2-1; 13 nucleotides line up with TRBD2. V was clipped by 10 bases and J by 10 bases; unmatched bases: 7. The CDR3 is made up of 13 amino acids. Per germline, CDR1 MNHNS and CDR2 SASEGT. The CDR3 sequence is CATRTSGRVEQFF. DNA for the CDR3: TGTGCCACTAGGACTAGCGGGAGAGTGGAGCAGTTCTTC.

This clonotype turned up a few times. The gene calls are TRBV20-1 and TRBJ2-7, with unresolved D. V lost 6 bases, J lost 2 bases, and 11 bases lay in between. Germline V gene sequence: CDR1 DFQATT, CDR2 SNEGSKA (reference sequence). CDR3 length equals 12 residues. This chain's CDR3 is CSAPHRTYEQYF. In nucleotides, the CDR3 is TGCAGTGCCCCACACAGAACCTACGAGCAGTACTTC.

The chain couples TRBV13 to TRBJ2-7; TRBD2 agrees at 9 bases. CDR1 is PRHDT and CDR2 is FYEKMQ in the germline V gene (reference sequence). CDR3 length: 16 residues. V was clipped by 4 bases and J by 4 bases; unmatched bases: 11. The CDR3 DNA reads as TGTGCCAGCAGCTCGTGGGGTAGCGGGAGAGGTTACGAGCAGTACTTC. Protein: CASSSWGSGRGYEQYF.

The V and J genes are TRBV6-1 and TRBJ1-1; possibly TRBD1 for D (5 bases). The V gene lost 8 bases and the J gene lost 0 bases, with 10 bases spanning the gap. CDR3 length: 13 residues. Germline V gives CDR1 MNHNS, CDR2 SASEGT. Here the CDR3 reads CASQGNMNTEAFF. The CDR3, as DNA: TGTGCCAGCCAGGGAAACATGAACACTGAAGCTTTCTTT.

The chain joins TRBV7-9 to TRBJ1-1; D perhaps matches TRBD1 (6 bases). Germline CDR1 reads SEHNR; CDR2 reads FQNEAQ (reference sequence). Trimming stripped 5 bases from V and 2 bases from J, with 12 bases between. The CDR3 is made up of 14 amino acids. The CDR3 nucleotides read TGTGCCAGCAGCCCCCGACAGGCTAACACTGAAGCTTTCTTT. Its protein is CASSPRQANTEAFF.

The genes are TRBV6-1 and TRBJ1-5, with D possibly matching TRBD1 (6 bases). Deletions cut 5 bases from V and 0 bases from J, with 14 bases between. The germline gives CDR1 MNHNS, CDR2 SASEGT. This CDR3 is 16 amino acids long. CDR3 DNA sequence: TGTGCCAGCAGTAGACACAGGGTAGATAGCAATCAGCCCCAGCATTTT. Its translation is CASSRHRVDSNQPQHF.

The sample holds a few counts of this clonotype. The chain links TRBV12-3 or TRBV12-4 to TRBJ2-1; TRBD1 matches 7 bases. This CDR3 spans 15 amino acids. After removal of 6 bases from V and 4 bases from J, the junction contained 9 bases not matched to a gene. CDR3 nucleotides: TGTGCCAGCAGATATCGACAGGGTACATACAATGAGCAGTTCTTC. It yields the protein CASRYRQGTYNEQFF.

This clonotype was recorded a few times. The rearrangement uses TRBV5-1 and TRBJ1-2; 7 bases line up with TRBD1. V was pared by 3 bases and J by 0 bases, with 11 bases of the junction left unmatched. The CDR3 is made up of 17 amino acids. Germline V gene data show CDR1 as SGHRS and CDR2 as YFSETQ. The CDR3 DNA reads as TGCGCCAGCAGCTCCGTAACAGGGGCCCAGGCTAACTATGGCTACACCTTC. Translating gives CASSSVTGAQANYGYTF.

This chain connects TRBV11-2 to TRBJ2-3; 7 bases are shared with TRBD1. The J segment lost 3 bases and the V segment lost 3 bases, leaving 9 bases of the junction unmatched. This CDR3 has 16 amino acids. Germline V gene sequence: CDR1 SGHAT, CDR2 FQNNGV. CDR3 in DNA: TGTGCCAGCAGCTTGTCGACGACAGGGCGGACAGATACGCAGTATTTT. Translating it yields CASSLSTTGRTDTQYF.

This clonotype has a count of ten or more. This chain joins TRBV20-1 and TRBJ2-1; D might be TRBD1 or TRBD2, each matching 6 bases. Germline V gene lookup returns CDR1 DFQATT and CDR2 SNEGSKA (reference sequence). CDR3 length equals 14 residues. Trimming cost V 5 bases and J 0 bases, with 11 bases left between them. The CDR3 region is CSAGGDNSYNEQFF. For the CDR3, the DNA is TGCAGTGCTGGCGGGGACAACTCCTACAATGAGCAGTTCTTC.

The chain couples TRBV7-2 to TRBJ1-6; D may be TRBD1 (6 bases). The CDR3 is made up of 15 amino acids. Trimming pared 1 base from V and 7 bases from J, leaving 11 bases between. Germline CDR1 is SGHTA and CDR2 is FQGNSA. CDR3 nucleotide sequence: TGTGCCAGCAGCTTAGGTATTCAGGGGAATTCACCCCTCCACTTT. It specifies CASSLGIQGNSPLHF.

V usage is TRBV28 and J usage is TRBJ1-6; D is perhaps TRBD1 (6 bases). The ends were cut back, 3 bases at V and 7 bases at J, with 10 bases in the middle. Looked up from germline, CDR1 is MDHEN and CDR2 is SYDVKM. There are 14 residues in the CDR3. CDR3 coding DNA: TGTGCCAGCAGTTTGTGGACAGCGAATTCACCCCTCCACTTT. It codes for CASSLWTANSPLHF.

In its sample, this clonotype was seen a few times. The rearrangement joins TRBV4-2 to TRBJ2-7; D gene uncertain. Trimming shortened V by 1 base and J by 3 bases, and 7 bases separated the two germline ends. The germline CDR1 and CDR2 sequences are LGHNA and YNFKEQ. This CDR3 region has 13 residues. The CDR3 region has the DNA TGTGCCAGCAGCCAAGCTTGGGACTACGAGCAGTACTTC. The encoded protein is CASSQAWDYEQYF.